A selection of T cell receptor beta chains follows, all from one sample in a study of T cells in Graves' hyperthyroidism and ophthalmopathy. TCRdb re-called the multiplex PCR reads through MiXCR, storing one row per CDR3 protein. In the table there are hundreds of thousands of distinct CDR3 sequences, around 20% of which are singletons. The sequenced sample was blood. The receptors originated from a man aged 25-45 years with Graves' ophthalmopathy. Both conserved end residues are trimmed from each CDR3. The order of the fields is V gene, CDR3 protein.

TRBV7-9	ASSHPAGQGQYQETQY
TRBV20-1	SARAPRDIQY
TRBV12-3/TRBV12-4	ASSPRQDSNQPQH
TRBV29-1	SVWTVNTEAF
TRBV4-2	ASSQLKMGASTEAF
TRBV5-5	ASSVRQGEAKNIQY
TRBV7-2	ASSLTRFNKEKLF
TRBV6-1	ASAVGGLSSYNEQF
TRBV6-1	ASSEAAHGRKAF
TRBV28	ASTRGLEQY
TRBV18	ASSPRPAGSSYNEQF
TRBV3-1	ASSQGPEGNEKLF
TRBV20-1	SARGAGAVGGYT
TRBV30	AWSTRTTGMNQPRH
TRBV12-3/TRBV12-4	ASSLAGGSNTGELF
TRBV6-5	ASSYSSSGSPHNEQF
TRBV6-2/TRBV6-3	ASSVGLEANNEQF
TRBV7-2	ASSPHLESTDTQY
TRBV28	ASSFTGTADDEQY
TRBV11-2	ASSLKPGSEQY
TRBV9	ASSVVTGPTDTQY
TRBV19	ASSPVGGRASYNEQF
TRBV7-2	ASSLSSFSNQPQH
TRBV7-9	ASSSQRRGEAF
TRBV20-1	SARDIGAGNEKLF
TRBV7-2	ASSQREIQETQY
TRBV6-1	ASRSSGGVNQPQH
TRBV12-3/TRBV12-4	ASSLRELHEQY
TRBV18	ASSPWGQGASEQY